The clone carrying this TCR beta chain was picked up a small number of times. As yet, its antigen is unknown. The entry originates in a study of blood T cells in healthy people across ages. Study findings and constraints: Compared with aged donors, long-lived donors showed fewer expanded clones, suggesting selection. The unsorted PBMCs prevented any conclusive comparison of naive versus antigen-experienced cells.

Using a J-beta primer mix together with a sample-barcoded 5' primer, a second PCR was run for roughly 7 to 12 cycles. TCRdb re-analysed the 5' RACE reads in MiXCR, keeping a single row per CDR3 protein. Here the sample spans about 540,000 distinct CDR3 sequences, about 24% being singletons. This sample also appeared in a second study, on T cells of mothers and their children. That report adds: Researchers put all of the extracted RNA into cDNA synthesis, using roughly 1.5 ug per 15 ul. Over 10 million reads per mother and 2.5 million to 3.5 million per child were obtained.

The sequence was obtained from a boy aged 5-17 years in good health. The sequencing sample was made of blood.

CDR3 bases: TGTGCCAGCAGTGAACGGGTCTCCTACAATGAGCAGTTCTTC. Protein sequence: CASSERVSYNEQFF. The chain employs TRBV2 and TRBJ2-1; D is unclear. Between the trimmed V and J ends, which lost 2 bases and 0 bases, there was a span of 5 bases. Germline CDR1 reads SNHLY; CDR2 reads FYNNEI. CDR3 length: 14 amino acids.